Included here is one T cell receptor (beta chain) sequence, with context. Its target is not known. The CDR3 has 14 residues. Trimming took 4 bases from V and 8 from J; bases not matched to a gene: 6. Germline CDR1 is LGHDT and CDR2 is YNNKEL (reference sequence). TCR beta CDR3 sequences were amplified from RNA transcripts. Researchers ran a first-round RT-PCR on the TCR CDR3 using the HTBI primer set. One entry per CDR3 protein, called by TCRdb with MiXCR from the multiplex PCR reads. The sample has fewer than 350,000 distinct CDR3 sequences; over 15% are singletons. This sample was taken from a study of T cells in Graves' hyperthyroidism and ophthalmopathy. Study results and limitations: A model built on 13 V-J features separated ophthalmopathy from stable hyperthyroidism. Most clonotypes that expanded in the thyroid above 0.001 also showed up in blood. Model-based prediction identified ophthalmopathy a median approximately 6.2 months prior to its onset.

Each 10 ml fresh peripheral blood draw supplied the PBMCs. The chain combines TRBV3-1 with TRBJ1-4, with 8 positions matching TRBD1. The sample comprised blood. The TCR sequence derives from a woman between 45 and 60 years old with Graves' hyperthyroidism. The CDR3 DNA reads TGTGCCAGCAGCCGAGGACAGGGAATCGAAAAACTGTTTTTT. This translates into CASSRGQGIEKLFF.